This TCR beta chain was sequenced in a study of chemoradiotherapy in HPV16-positive cancers. The method was immunoSEQ multiplex PCR; TCRdb's version includes in-frame clones alone and lacks a portion of them. Here the sample spans over 35,000 clones, around 76% being singletons. The sequence was collected from a human donor with HPV-associated anogenital cancer. The source was blood, collected from a patient who underwent chemoradiotherapy.

Here the CDR3 reads CASSSQGLRNQPQHF. In DNA, the CDR3 is TGTGCCAGCTCCTCACAGGGGCTCCGCAATCAGCCCCAGCATTTT. The chain links TRBV2 to TRBJ1-5, with 7 bases lining up with TRBD1. The CDR3 totals 15 residues. The germline gives CDR1 SNHLY, CDR2 FYNNEI. J lost 2 bases, V lost 8 bases, and 9 bases had no gene match.